These 28 T cell receptor beta chains share one sample of origin, sequenced in a study of shared clonotypes between healthy human individuals. Generated by immunoSEQ multiplex PCR, the TCRdb table keeps only in-frame clones and is missing some. The sample gives 330,000 or so clones, around two thirds of which show up once; approximately 10% is in the top ten. The sample taken for sequencing was memory CD4+ T cells sorted from blood. The subset here: CD45RA-negative fraction. The source of these receptors is a man between 25 and 39 years old in good health.

The chain couples TRBV6-5 to TRBJ2-7; unclear D gene. V was shortened by 6 bases and J by 3 bases, with 15 bases between the two germline ends. This CDR3 comprises 14 residues. CDR1 and CDR2 (germline): MNHEY, SVGAGI. CDR3 bases: TGTGCCAGCAGGCGACTCGAGGATTTCTACGAGCAGTACTTC. It is translated as CASRRLEDFYEQYF.

The sample holds many counts of this clone. This rearrangement joins TRBV9 to TRBJ2-3, with 11 positions matching TRBD2. V lost 3 bases to trimming and J lost 5 bases; unmatched junction nucleotides: 5. Germline V CDR1 and CDR2: SGDLS, YYNGEE. The CDR3 is 15 residues long. The CDR3, as DNA: TGTGCCAGCAGCGCCTTTAGCGGGAGGGGAGATACGCAGTATTTT. As protein: CASSAFSGRGDTQYF.

The chain is built from TRBV2 and TRBJ2-7; perhaps TRBD2 as D (6 bases). Germline CDR1 reads SNHLY; CDR2 reads FYNNEI. V gave up 5 bases and J gave up 6 bases, with 14 bases separating them. The CDR3 has 13 residues. The CDR3: CASSTNSGLEQYF. CDR3 bases: TGTGCCAGCAGTACAAATTCGGGACTCGAGCAGTACTTC.

The rearrangement joins TRBV28 to TRBJ2-7; D is perhaps TRBD1 (6 bases). CDR1 is MDHEN, CDR2 SYDVKM, per germline. Trimming took off 5 bases at V and 0 bases at J, with 26 bases between the two ends. The CDR3 loop spans 19 amino acids. CDR3 in amino acids: CASSPGRGHSRGLSYEQYF. In nucleotides, the CDR3 is TGTGCCAGCAGTCCGGGACGGGGACACTCCAGGGGTCTCTCCTACGAGCAGTACTTC.

The chain recombines TRBV5-6 with TRBJ2-2; 7 nucleotides align to TRBD2. Germline V gene data show CDR1 as SGHDT and CDR2 as YYEEEE. The CDR3 totals 15 residues. The V and J ends lost 4 bases and 4 bases, in that order; junction bases with no gene match: 7. CDR3 nucleotide sequence: TGTGCCAGCAGCCCGCTGGGGAGGGGCACCGGGGAGCTGTTTTTT. This sequence encodes CASSPLGRGTGELFF.

With regard to this clone: The same CDR3 arises from other DNA sequences in this sample as well. The gene calls are TRBV30 and TRBJ2-7, with 7 positions matching TRBD2. Germline V gene lookup returns CDR1 GTSNPN and CDR2 SVGIG (reference sequence). V shed 0 bases and J 2 bases; nucleotides not matched to a gene: 1. The CDR3 consists of 13 residues. The CDR3 sequence: CAWSVGLAYEQYF. The CDR3, as DNA: TGTGCCTGGAGTGTAGGACTAGCCTACGAGCAGTACTTC.

This clone was detected only a few times. J is TRBJ2-7 and V is TRBV5-1; D is possibly TRBD2 (6 bases). V was trimmed by 5 bases and J by 7 bases, leaving 13 bases between them. This CDR3 is 12 amino acids long. Germline V gene sequence: CDR1 SGHRS, CDR2 YFSETQ. DNA of the CDR3: TGCGCCAGCAGGCGGGATTCGGATGAGCAGTACTTC. Translating it yields CASRRDSDEQYF.

This chain uses TRBV7-9 with TRBJ2-1, with D maybe TRBD2 (5 bases). Germline CDR1 and CDR2: SEHNR and FQNEAQ (reference sequence). Trimming removed 1 base from V and 6 bases from J, with 10 bases in between. The CDR3 covers 14 residues. The CDR3 DNA reads TGTGCCAGCAGCTTAGGGACTTCGTTCAATGAGCAGTTCTTC. It translates to CASSLGTSFNEQFF. The full variable domain, its missing parts supplied by reference TRBV7-9 and TRBJ2-1, is DTGVSQNPRHKITKRGQNVTFRCDPISEHNRLYWYRQTLGQGPEFLTYFQNEAQLEKSRLLSDRFSAERPKGSFSTLEIQRTEQGDSAMYLCASSLGTSFNEQFFGPGTRLTVL.

The chain uses TRBV10-1 and TRBJ1-1; D remains ambiguous. The CDR3 is made up of 13 amino acids. Germline assignment: CDR1 WNHNN and CDR2 SYGVQD (reference sequence). Trimming pared 4 bases from V and 0 bases from J, leaving 6 bases between. In nucleotides, the CDR3 is TGCGCCAGCAGTGCTACCTTGAACACTGAAGCTTTCTTT. The encoded protein is CASSATLNTEAFF.

The V gene is TRBV10-1, the J gene TRBJ2-3; D uncertain. The germline CDR1 and CDR2 sequences are WNHNN and SYGVQD (reference sequence). Trimming shortened V by 6 bases and J by 0 bases, and 7 bases separated the two germline ends. The CDR3 covers 13 residues. In nucleotides, the CDR3 is TGCGCCAGCAGGGGCCAGAGCACAGATACGCAGTATTTT. It yields the protein CASRGQSTDTQYF.

This clone came up a few times. The chain links TRBV11-2 to TRBJ2-6, with TRBD1 identical over 7 bases. The CDR3 sequence is 17 residues long. Germline trimming cut 3 bases from V and 0 bases from J; bases unmatched to any gene: 5. Germline V gene data show CDR1 as SGHAT and CDR2 as FQNNGV. The CDR3: CASSLGTASSGANVLTF. DNA of the CDR3: TGTGCCAGCAGCTTGGGGACAGCGAGCTCTGGGGCCAACGTCCTGACTTTC.

The gene calls are TRBV6-1 and TRBJ2-3; TRBD2 is a possible D gene (6 bases). Germline loops: CDR1 MNHNS, CDR2 SASEGT. Deletions cut 2 bases from V and 6 bases from J, with 12 bases between. This CDR3 is 14 amino acids long. CDR3 residues: CASSESAGGDTQYF. Here the CDR3 DNA reads TGTGCCAGCAGTGAATCGGCTGGGGGGGATACGCAGTATTTT.

The chain links TRBV5-5 to TRBJ2-1; 7 bases map to TRBD2. CDR3 length: 16 residues. The V gene's germline CDR1 is SGHKS and CDR2 YYEKEE (reference sequence). V gave up 3 bases and J gave up 0 bases; unmatched junction bases: 6. CDR3 loop: CASSSLRESSYNEQFF. The CDR3 coding sequence is TGTGCCAGCAGCTCGCTGCGGGAGAGCTCCTACAATGAGCAGTTCTTC.

The gene calls are TRBV28 and TRBJ2-7; D is unclear. Between the trimmed V and J ends, which lost 9 bases and 1 base, there was a span of 10 bases. Germline values: CDR1 MDHEN, CDR2 SYDVKM. The CDR3 runs 12 residues. CDR3 nucleotides: TGTGCCAGTTGTTTAGGGTCCTACGAGCAGTACTTC. Translating gives CASCLGSYEQYF.

The chain links TRBV28 to TRBJ2-7, with D possibly matching TRBD1 (8 bases). Trimming stripped 8 bases from V and 4 bases from J, with 18 bases between. CDR3 length: 14 residues. Germline V gene lookup returns CDR1 MDHEN and CDR2 SYDVKM. CDR3 loop: CASGTQGGNYEQYF. CDR3 DNA sequence: TGTGCCAGCGGAACACAGGGGGGGAATTACGAGCAGTACTTC.

Written as DNA, the CDR3 is TGTGCCAGCATTTTGACAGGATCCTACGAGCAGTACTTC. Residues: CASILTGSYEQYF. The chain uses TRBV28 and TRBJ2-7, with D perhaps TRBD1 (6 bases). The germline CDR1 and CDR2 sequences are MDHEN and SYDVKM. V gave up 7 bases and J gave up 1 base, with 11 bases separating them. The CDR3 sequence is 13 residues long.

As to this clone: The identical CDR3 is also encoded by other nucleotide sequences in the sample. The chain is built from TRBV11-3 and TRBJ2-1; D possibly corresponds to TRBD2 (6 bases). Trimming cost V 0 bases and J 8 bases, with 8 bases left between them. Germline values: CDR1 SGHNT, CDR2 YENEEA. The CDR3 runs 13 residues. The CDR3, as DNA: TGTGCCAGCAGCTTAGAGCGGGAAGATGAGCAGTTCTTC. Protein: CASSLEREDEQFF. Complete variable domain (other parts from reference TRBV11-3 and TRBJ2-1): EAGVVQSPRYKIIEKKQPVAFWCNPISGHNTLYWYLQNLGQGPELLIRYENEEAVDDSQLPKDRFSAERLKGVDSTLKIQPAELGDSAVYLCASSLEREDEQFFGPGTRLTVL.

This clone has just one count. V usage is TRBV9 and J usage is TRBJ2-1; no clear D gene. The CDR3 has 13 residues. The germline CDR1 and CDR2 sequences are SGDLS and YYNGEE. Trimming pared 4 bases from V and 7 bases from J, leaving 12 bases between. The CDR3 nucleotides are TGTGCCAGCAGCTTCCGCATTGCGAATGAGCAGTTCTTC. It translates to CASSFRIANEQFF.

The genes are TRBV30 and TRBJ1-5, with D possibly TRBD1 on 5 matching bases. The CDR3 is 13 amino acids. V was shortened by 1 base and J by 6 bases, with 10 bases between the two germline ends. Per germline, CDR1 GTSNPN and CDR2 SVGIG (reference sequence). This CDR3 reads CAWSGGGSQPQHF. CDR3 coding DNA: TGTGCCTGGAGTGGGGGGGGATCTCAGCCCCAGCATTTT.

A few counts support this clone. The chain couples TRBV9 to TRBJ2-1; TRBD2 agrees at 12 bases. The CDR3 is made up of 14 amino acids. J gave up 10 bases and V 4 bases, and 6 bases lay outside the gene matches. The germline CDR1 and CDR2 sequences are SGDLS and YYNGEE. The CDR3 DNA is TGTGCCAGCAGCCCGAGGACTAGCGGGGCAGAGCAGTTCTTC. Amino acids: CASSPRTSGAEQFF. The entire variable domain, with the rest obtained from reference TRBV9 and TRBJ2-1, is as follows: DSGVTQTPKHLITATGQRVTLRCSPRSGDLSVYWYQQSLDQGLQFLIQYYNGEERAKGNILERFSAQQFPDLHSELNLSSLELGDSALYFCASSPRTSGAEQFFGPGTRLTVL.

The genes are TRBV4-1 and TRBJ2-2; D is unresolved. V gave up 4 bases and J gave up 7 bases, with 10 bases separating them. The CDR3 is 13 residues long. Germline V gene sequence: CDR1 MGHRA, CDR2 YSYEKL. The CDR3 sequence: CASSPGWSGELFF. In DNA, the CDR3 is TGCGCCAGCAGCCCCGGCTGGAGCGGGGAGCTGTTTTTT.

This chain joins TRBV9 and TRBJ2-6; tentatively, D is TRBD1 (6 bases). The CDR3 spans 15 residues. The V and J ends lost 3 bases and 4 bases respectively, with 11 bases between them. Germline CDR1 is SGDLS and CDR2 is YYNGEE. The DNA for the CDR3 is TGTGCCAGCAGCGCATGGACAGACGGGGCCAACGTCCTGACTTTC. This sequence encodes CASSAWTDGANVLTF.

The chain uses TRBV28 and TRBJ2-2; no definite D call. Trimming stripped 0 bases from V and 4 bases from J, with 3 bases between. The CDR3 contains 13 residues. The germline V gene has CDR1 MDHEN and CDR2 SYDVKM. CDR3 sequence (DNA): TGTGCCAGCAGTTTATGGGGCACCGGGGAGCTGTTTTTT. Protein: CASSLWGTGELFF. The full variable domain, in which reference TRBV28 and TRBJ2-2 provide the parts outside the CDR3, is DVKVTQSSRYLVKRTGEKVFLECVQDMDHENMFWYRQDPGLGLRLIYFSYDVKMKEKGDIPEGYSVSREKKERFSLILESASTNQTSMYLCASSLWGTGELFFGEGSRLTVL.

This sequence joins TRBV29-1 and TRBJ2-5, with D uncertain. The CDR3 sequence is 11 residues long. Germline lookup yields CDR1 SQVTM and CDR2 ANQGSEA. Trimming left V 8 bases short and J 5 bases short, with 12 bases between. CDR3 residues: CSTSLGETQYF. As DNA, the CDR3 is TGCAGCACCAGCTTAGGGGAGACCCAGTACTTC.

In its sample, this clone was seen many times. The chain couples TRBV18 to TRBJ2-7; D assignment may be TRBD1 or TRBD2 (5 bases each). V was clipped by 3 bases and J by 6 bases, with 12 bases between them. This CDR3 comprises 13 residues. Germline V CDR1 and CDR2: KGHSH, LQKENI. CDR3 residues: CASSPGTEGEQYF. The CDR3 DNA reads as TGTGCCAGCTCACCCGGGACCGAAGGCGAGCAGTACTTC.

Only a few counts were recorded for this clone. V gene TRBV5-1 combines with J gene TRBJ2-5; TRBD2 aligns across 10 bases. V dropped 1 base and J dropped 3; count of bases not matched to a gene: 12. The CDR3 spans 18 residues. Germline V gene lookup returns CDR1 SGHRS and CDR2 YFSETQ. CDR3 protein: CASSLSPGGGLAKETQYF. The DNA of the CDR3 is TGCGCCAGCAGCTTGTCTCCCGGTGGGGGACTAGCGAAAGAGACCCAGTACTTC.

The chain uses TRBV7-2 and TRBJ2-7, with D perhaps TRBD1 (5 bases). Germline CDR1 and CDR2: SGHTA and FQGNSA. The CDR3 contains 12 residues. The V gene lost 4 bases and the J gene lost 12 bases, with 16 bases spanning the gap. The CDR3 DNA is TGTGCCAGCAGCTGGCAGGGTTCCGCTCCGTACTTC. Encoded protein: CASSWQGSAPYF. Looking up the rest from reference TRBV7-2 and TRBJ2-7 gives the full variable domain: GAGVSQSPSNKVTEKGKDVELRCDPISGHTALYWYRQSLGQGLEFLIYFQGNSAPDKSGLPSDRFSAERTGGSVSTLTIQRTQQEDSAVYLCASSWQGSAPYFGPGTRLTVT.

The chain carries TRBV5-5 and TRBJ2-1; 10 bases align to TRBD2. The CDR3 covers 15 residues. Germline lookup yields CDR1 SGHKS and CDR2 YYEKEE (reference sequence). The J segment lost 2 bases and the V segment lost 7 bases, leaving 6 bases of the junction unmatched. The CDR3 region is CASRPSGSPYNEQFF. CDR3 bases: TGTGCCAGCCGGCCTAGCGGGAGTCCCTACAATGAGCAGTTCTTC.